A selection of T cell receptor beta chains follows, all from one sample in a study of T cell responses to AZD1222 COVID-19 vaccine. Sequencing was performed with immunoSEQ multiplex PCR; in TCRdb, only in-frame clones are kept and a portion is missing. The sample shows some 200,000 clones, just over 90% of them seen only once. Specimen: peripheral blood, collected 28 days after the second dose of the MenACWY control vaccine. These receptors were obtained from an adult who received the MenACWY meningococcal vaccine as a control. Each CDR3 is given with its conserved first and last residue. The D gene is left open where the match is weak. A row's size may be missing; if present it is once, few, many or a size class.

J | size | D | V | DNA | CDR3
TRBJ1-2 | NA | NA | TRBV2 | TGTGCCAGCAGTGCTCGGTATGGCTACACCTTC | CASSARYGYTF
TRBJ2-2 | NA | NA | TRBV24-1 | TGTGCCACCAGTGACCGATCCACCGGGGAGCTGTTTTTT | CATSDRSTGELFF
TRBJ1-3 | NA | NA | TRBV13 | TGTGCCAGCAGCTTAGGCATGGTCTCTGGAAACACCATATATTTT | CASSLGMVSGNTIYF
TRBJ1-5 | few | TRBD1 | TRBV6-5 | TGTGCCAGCCACATGACAGGGAGCAATCAGCCCCAGCATTTT | CASHMTGSNQPQHF
TRBJ1-3 | NA | NA | TRBV30 | TGTGCCTGGAGCGACACTCACTCTGGAAACACCATATATTTT | CAWSDTHSGNTIYF
TRBJ1-4 | few | NA | TRBV5-4 | TGTGCCAGCAGCTTGGCCGGATTTCCCGGGGAAAAACTGTTTTTT | CASSLAGFPGEKLFF
TRBJ2-2 | NA | NA | TRBV29-1 | TGCAGCGTTCTTTTCCCGAACACCGGGGAGCTGTTTTTT | CSVLFPNTGELFF
TRBJ2-1 | NA | NA | TRBV11-2 | TGTGCCAGCAGCCAACAGCCGGGGGCCGAGCAGTTCTTC | CASSQQPGAEQFF
TRBJ2-2 | NA | NA | TRBV29-1 | TGCAGCGTGCGGCGAAGAGAGGAGCTGTTTTTT | CSVRRREELFF
TRBJ1-2 | NA | NA | TRBV3-1/TRBV3-2 | TGTGCCAGCAGCCAAGGCGGAAGCGGTCGAGTTTACGGCTACACCTTC | CASSQGGSGRVYGYTF
TRBJ1-6 | NA | TRBD1 | TRBV19 | TGTGCCAGTAGTTGGGGACAGGAGACATATAATTCACCCCTCCACTTT | CASSWGQETYNSPLHF
TRBJ2-5 | NA | NA | TRBV9 | TGTGCCAGCAGCCCCCTGACATCTGGGGAGACCCAGTACTTC | CASSPLTSGETQYF
TRBJ1-4 | NA | NA | TRBV5-5 | TGTGCCAGCAGCTTCGGGAGGGGTAATGAAAAACTGTTTTTT | CASSFGRGNEKLFF
TRBJ2-7 | NA | TRBD2 | TRBV5-1 | TGCGCCAGCAGCTTGAGTCGGCTAGCGGGAGGTTCCTACGAGCAGTACTTC | CASSLSRLAGGSYEQYF
TRBJ1-1 | NA | TRBD1 | TRBV7-9 | TGTGCCAGCAGCCCCGGGCGACAGGGGGGTTTCTTT | CASSPGRQGGFF
TRBJ1-1 | few | NA | TRBV4-1 | TGCGCCAGCAGCCAAGACGGGGCTAACACTGAAGCTTTCTTT | CASSQDGANTEAFF
TRBJ1-5 | NA | NA | TRBV18 | TGTGCCAGCTCACCGCCAATAACAGCACTATACAATCGAAGCAATCAGCCCCAGCATTTT | CASSPPITALYNRSNQPQHF
TRBJ1-2 | NA | NA | TRBV24-1 | TGTGCCACCAGTGATCTAGGGACGGCAGATGGCTACACCTTC | CATSDLGTADGYTF
TRBJ1-2 | NA | NA | TRBV7-2 | TGTGCCAGCAGCTCTGCCTTGACGGCCTATGGCTACACCTTC | CASSSALTAYGYTF
TRBJ2-1 | NA | TRBD2 | TRBV9 | TGTGCCAGCAGCGCCCTCGCGGGACTAGCGGGAGGCGATGAGCAGTTCTTC | CASSALAGLAGGDEQFF
TRBJ2-7 | NA | TRBD1 | TRBV29-1 | TGCAGCGCCCACAGGGGTCCCGAGCAGTACTTC | CSAHRGPEQYF
TRBJ1-4 | once | NA | TRBV19 | TGTGCCAGTAATGTGGGGGTGCCGAATGAAAAACTGTTTTTT | CASNVGVPNEKLFF
TRBJ2-4 | NA | NA | TRBV28 | TGTGCCAGCAGTTCCCCGATGGAGTGGAACATTCAGTACTTC | CASSSPMEWNIQYF
TRBJ1-4 | NA | NA | TRBV6-2/TRBV6-3 | TGTGCCAGCAGTTACGCTTTTGCCTGGAGTAATGAAAAACTGTTTTTT | CASSYAFAWSNEKLFF
TRBJ1-1 | NA | NA | TRBV18 | TGTGCCAGCTCACCAAGGGCGGGAGGGACGCCGGGCACTGAAGCTTTCTTT | CASSPRAGGTPGTEAFF
TRBJ2-5 | NA | TRBD2 | TRBV11-2 | TGTGCCAGCAGCGGGGGACTAGTGTCCTCGTGGGCCCAGTACTTC | CASSGGLVSSWAQYF
TRBJ2-2 | NA | NA | TRBV11-1 | TGTGCCAGCAGCGGACAGAGCGGCGGGGAGCTGTTTTTT | CASSGQSGGELFF
TRBJ2-7 | once | NA | TRBV5-5 | TGTGCCAGCAGCTTGGCCTTAAACTCCGACGAGCAGTACTTC | CASSLALNSDEQYF
TRBJ1-4 | NA | NA | TRBV4-3 | TGCGCCAGCAGCCAGGGCGGCGCTAATGAAAAACTGTTTTTT | CASSQGGANEKLFF
TRBJ1-5 | NA | NA | TRBV6-5 | TGTGCCAGCAGTCAAACGGACAACGGGCAGCCCCAGCATTTT | CASSQTDNGQPQHF
TRBJ2-3 | NA | NA | TRBV6-1 | TGTGCCAGCAGTGATACCGGGACTGGGGGAGGAGATACGCAGTATTTT | CASSDTGTGGGDTQYF
TRBJ1-1 | once | NA | TRBV12-3/TRBV12-4 | TGTGCCAGCAGTTTAGACGGTCCTGAAGCTTTCTTT | CASSLDGPEAFF
TRBJ2-7 | NA | NA | TRBV4-3 | TGCGCCAGCAGCCATGGGTGGTCATCCCCTGCCTACGAGCAGTACTTC | CASSHGWSSPAYEQYF
TRBJ2-3 | NA | NA | TRBV10-3 | TGTGCCATCAGTGACCCTTCCAGCACCGTAGATACGCAGTATTTT | CAISDPSSTVDTQYF
TRBJ1-2 | NA | TRBD1 | TRBV19 | TGTGCCAGTAGGGGACAGGGGGCTCCCTACACCTTC | CASRGQGAPYTF
TRBJ1-1 | NA | NA | TRBV19 | TGTGCCAGTACTTGGGGGGGGAACACTGAAGCTTTCTTT | CASTWGGNTEAFF
TRBJ1-5 | NA | NA | TRBV28 | TGTGCCAGCACTCTAAACTGGGGTCAGCCCCAGCATTTT | CASTLNWGQPQHF
TRBJ2-1 | NA | TRBD2 | TRBV7-9 | TGTGCCAGCAGCTTAGCGGTTCCCCCCCTACCGGGAGGTGAGCAGTTCTTC | CASSLAVPPLPGGEQFF
TRBJ1-2 | NA | NA | TRBV11-2 | TGTGCCAGCAGCCCGGGCCTGGGCGGTTTCGGCTACACCTTC | CASSPGLGGFGYTF
TRBJ1-1 | once | TRBD1 | TRBV6-1 | TGTGCCAGCAGTGATGAGGGGGCGCCGAACACTGAAGCTTTCTTT | CASSDEGAPNTEAFF
TRBJ2-7 | NA | TRBD1 | TRBV5-6 | TGTGCCAGCAGCGAGACCGGGACAGGTGACTTCTACGAGCAGTACTTC | CASSETGTGDFYEQYF
TRBJ2-5 | NA | TRBD2 | TRBV9 | TGTGCCAGCAGCGTAGCTAGCGGGAGGAACCAAGAGACCCAGTACTTC | CASSVASGRNQETQYF
TRBJ2-3 | once | TRBD2 | TRBV25-1 | TGTGCCAGCAGTGAATATATCGGGAGCGGGAGTAGGTCAGATACGCAGTATTTT | CASSEYIGSGSRSDTQYF
TRBJ2-7 | NA | NA | TRBV12-3/TRBV12-4 | TGTGCCAGCAGAAGGGCCTACTACGAGCAGTACTTC | CASRRAYYEQYF
TRBJ1-1 | NA | NA | TRBV5-1 | TGCGCCAGCAGCTTAAGAGGGGACCTGGGGACTGAAGCTTTCTTT | CASSLRGDLGTEAFF
TRBJ2-3 | once | TRBD2 | TRBV7-7 | TGTGCTAGCAGCTTAGGGACTAGCGGGAGCGGGGCAGATACGCAGTATTTT | CASSLGTSGSGADTQYF
TRBJ2-5 | NA | TRBD2 | TRBV7-3 | TGTGCCAGCAGCTTAAACGGCGGGAGGACAGAGACCCAGTACTTC | CASSLNGGRTETQYF
TRBJ2-5 | NA | NA | TRBV19 | TGTGCCAGTACCACAGGTGACAGGCCCCAAGAGACCCAGTACTTC | CASTTGDRPQETQYF
TRBJ1-2 | NA | NA | TRBV11-3 | TGTGCCAGCAGCTTAGCAGGGGTTGGCTACACCTTC | CASSLAGVGYTF
TRBJ2-1 | NA | TRBD2 | TRBV7-2 | TGTGCCAGCAGCTTAGATAGCGGGGCATACAATGAGCAGTTCTTC | CASSLDSGAYNEQFF
TRBJ2-5 | NA | NA | TRBV10-1 | TGCGCCAGCGGATCCCAAGAGACCCAGTACTTC | CASGSQETQYF
TRBJ1-6 | NA | NA | TRBV9 | TGTGCCAGCAGCGTAGCTACGGATTCACCCCTCCACTTT | CASSVATDSPLHF
TRBJ2-7 | NA | NA | TRBV13 | TGTGCCAGCAGCAAGGACCCTAGACCCTACGAGCAGTACTTC | CASSKDPRPYEQYF